The rows below give T cell receptor beta chains drawn from one sample of a study of tumor-infiltrating lymphocytes in primary liver carcinoma. One entry per CDR3 protein results from TCRdb running MiXCR on the multiplex PCR reads. The sample holds about 180,000 distinct CDR3 sequences, 50% to 75% seen once. Sequencing was performed on peripheral blood. These receptor sequences come from a man between 35 and 55 years old with primary liver carcinoma and hepatitis B virus infection. CDR3s include the opening cysteine and the closing phenylalanine or tryptophan. Fields, in order: J gene, D gene, V gene, clone size, CDR3 DNA, CDR3 protein. A D gene is named only where the DNA matches it firmly. The size entry is marked missing in some rows and otherwise reads once, few, many or a size class.

TRBJ2-1 - TRBV11-2 - TGTGCCAGCAACTTAGACCGGGAGTCGGGCAATGAGCTGTTCTTC CASNLDRESGNELFF
TRBJ1-2 TRBD1 TRBV7-8 - TGTGCCAGCAGCTTAGAGCCGGGACAGGGGGGAGGCGGCTACACCTTC CASSLEPGQGGGGYTF
TRBJ2-1 - TRBV29-1 - TGCAGCGTTGAGGGTTCTTCGTACAATGAGCGGTTCTTC CSVEGSSYNERFF
TRBJ2-1 TRBD2 TRBV14 - TGTGCCAGCAGCCAGACGGGACTAGCTGGTTTATACAATGAGCAGTTCTTC CASSQTGLAGLYNEQFF
TRBJ2-4 - TRBV6-6 few TGTGCCAGCAGTTACTTGGGGGGCGCTACGGACATTCAGTACTTC CASSYLGGATDIQYF
TRBJ2-7 - TRBV11-2 many TGTGCCAGCAGCTTTGGACTACCCTACGAGCAGTACTTC CASSFGLPYEQYF
TRBJ1-4 - TRBV4-1 - TGCGCCAGCAGCCAAAGATCGGCAGGAAAAAATGAAAAACTGTTTTTT CASSQRSAGKNEKLFF
TRBJ2-1 TRBD2 TRBV11-2 - TGTGCCAGCAGCTACTCTTCAACTAGCGAGAGGGGAGGCGGGTTCTTC CASSYSSTSERGGGFF
TRBJ2-3 TRBD2 TRBV5-5 few TGTGCCAGCAGCCCCCTGACTAGCGGGAGAAGGACAGATACGCAGTATTTT CASSPLTSGRRTDTQYF
TRBJ2-1 TRBD2 TRBV6-1 - TGTGCCAGCAGTGAGACTAGCAGGAGTTCCCATGAGCAGTTCTTC CASSETSRSSHEQFF
TRBJ2-1 TRBD1 TRBV11-1 many TGTGCCAGCAGCCCTGGGGGACAGGGCAGATACAATGAGCAGTTCTTC CASSPGGQGRYNEQFF
TRBJ2-1 - TRBV5-6 few TGTGCCAGCAGCCTTACCCAGGGTCTGGATGAGCAGTTCTTC CASSLTQGLDEQFF
TRBJ2-2 TRBD1 TRBV11-2 - TGTGCCAGCAGCATAAACAGGGGTTTCGTCACCGGGGAGCTATTTTTT CASSINRGFVTGELFF
TRBJ2-1 - TRBV30 - TGTGCCTGGAGTGTACCTCCCAGGAATGAGCAGTTCTTC CAWSVPPRNEQFF
TRBJ2-2 - TRBV11-1 - TGTGCCAGCAGCTTAGCGCCTAGGGGGAACACCGGGGTGCTGTTTTTT CASSLAPRGNTGVLFF
TRBJ2-7 - TRBV11-3 - TGTGCCAGCAGCTTACAGGTGGCGGAAGAGCAGTACTTT CASSLQVAEEQYF
TRBJ2-3 - TRBV6-2/TRBV6-3 - TGTGCCAGCAGTTACGACGGCAATCAGCCCCAGTATTTT CASSYDGNQPQYF
TRBJ2-7 - TRBV11-2 few TGTGCCAGCAGCTTAGATTACGAGCGGTACTTC CASSLDYERYF
TRBJ1-3 TRBD1 TRBV12-3/TRBV12-4 - TGTGCCAGCAGTAGGGGGCAAGGAGACACCATATATTTT CASSRGQGDTIYF
TRBJ2-2 TRBD2 TRBV6-5 - TGTGGCAGCAGTTACGCCACCCGACGGACTAGCGGGAGCACCGGGGAGCTGTTTTTT CGSSYATRRTSGSTGELFF
TRBJ1-2 - TRBV11-2 - TGTGTCAGCAGCGTAGGGGCGTTGTTGGAGAGGGGCTACACCTTC CVSSVGALLERGYTF
TRBJ1-4 - TRBV29-1 few TGCAGCGGTTCAGGAGGAACTAATGAAAAACTGTTTTTT CSGSGGTNEKLFF
TRBJ2-3 TRBD2 TRBV4-1 - TGCGCCAGCAGCCAATCTTGGACTAGCGGGACGACAGATACGCAGTATTTT CASSQSWTSGTTDTQYF
TRBJ1-1 - TRBV7-9 once TGTGCCAGCAGCTTTGCAGGGAACACTGAAGCTTTCTTT CASSFAGNTEAFF
TRBJ2-1 TRBD2 TRBV6-6 - TGTGCCAGCACCCCCGTAAGTAGCGGGAGCGTAGGGAATGAGCAGTTCTTT CASTPVSSGSVGNEQFF
TRBJ2-7 - TRBV6-1 - TGTGCCAGCAGGTGGAGTAAGGGTTCCTACGAGCAGTACTTC CASRWSKGSYEQYF
TRBJ2-5 - TRBV5-4 - TGTGCCAGCAGCTTGGTTGGGACCCAGTACTTC CASSLVGTQYF
TRBJ2-3 - TRBV11-1 few TGTGCCAGCAGCTTAGCCCTGACTCCCGGGGGAACAGATACGCAGTATTTT CASSLALTPGGTDTQYF
TRBJ1-1 - TRBV29-1 - TGTAGCGGAACGGGACAACAGAACACTGAAGCTTCCTTT CSGTGQQNTEASF
TRBJ2-7 TRBD2 TRBV10-3 - TGTGCCATCAGTGCCCAACTCTATGGGGCGGGAGGGCGAAGGGAGCAGTACTTC CAISAQLYGAGGRREQYF
TRBJ2-3 - TRBV12-3/TRBV12-4 - TGTGCCAGCAGGGACAGACCTGTGGATACGCAGTATTTT CASRDRPVDTQYF
TRBJ2-1 - TRBV6-6 - TGTGCCAGCAGTGCCTCCGACAGAAGCTCCTACAATGAGCAGTTCTTC CASSASDRSSYNEQFF
TRBJ2-7 TRBD2 TRBV11-2 few TGTACCAGCAGCTTGACCGAGGTAGCGGGGGGCTACGAGCAGTACTTC CTSSLTEVAGGYEQYF
TRBJ1-1 - TRBV11-2 - TGTGCCAGCAGCTGCTATGGTGGGGGGTCTGAAGCTTTCTTT CASSCYGGGSEAFF
TRBJ2-7 - TRBV10-3 - TGTGCCATCAGTGTGACAGGAGCCTACGAGCAGTACTTC CAISVTGAYEQYF
TRBJ2-7 TRBD2 TRBV11-2 many TGTGCCAGCAGCTTAGAACCCCCCGGGAGGGGCTCCGAGCAGTACTTC CASSLEPPGRGSEQYF
TRBJ1-1 - TRBV28 - TGTGCCAGTAGAGAGAAAAAGCTTGAAGCTTTCTTT CASREKKLEAFF
TRBJ2-7 - TRBV7-9 - TGTGCCAGCAGCTTTCCGGGGAAGTACGAGCAGTACTTC CASSFPGKYEQYF
TRBJ2-7 - TRBV11-2 few TGTGCCAGCAGCTTAGCGCGGCAGGAACCCTACGAGCAGTACTTC CASSLARQEPYEQYF
TRBJ2-3 - TRBV10-3 once TGTGCCATCAGTGTTGGGCAAGACACAGATATGCAGTATTTT CAISVGQDTDMQYF
TRBJ2-7 TRBD1 TRBV6-5 few TGTGCCAGCAGTTACGACAGGGGTTCCCACGAGCAGTACTTC CASSYDRGSHEQYF
TRBJ2-1 - TRBV5-1 once TGCGCCAGCAGGAAGGGCTACAATGAGCAGTTCTTC CASRKGYNEQFF
TRBJ2-6 TRBD1 TRBV4-1 few TGCGCCAGCAGCCAATCCATAACAGGGGTAGGCTCTGGGGCCAACGTCCTGACTTTC CASSQSITGVGSGANVLTF
TRBJ2-1 TRBD2 TRBV29-1 many TGCAGCGTTGGGACTAGCGGGAGTTACAATGAGCAGTTCTTC CSVGTSGSYNEQFF
TRBJ2-7 TRBD2 TRBV5-6 - TGTGCCAGCAGCTTTTGGACTAGCTTCTACGAGCAGTACTTC CASSFWTSFYEQYF
TRBJ2-1 TRBD2 TRBV29-1 few TGCAGCGTTGCGGCGGGAGGCAGGGGTGAGCAGTTCTTC CSVAAGGRGEQFF
TRBJ2-5 - TRBV21-1 - TGTGCCAGCAGCTTCCGCGGCGGGAGCCCCCCCGAGGAGACCCAGTACTTC CASSFRGGSPPEETQYF
TRBJ2-1 - TRBV6-1 - TGTGCCAGCCTCCGGCCTAGCGAAGTTGGGCAATTCTTC CASLRPSEVGQFF
TRBJ2-3 - TRBV5-6 - TGTGCCAGCGGTCAGGGATCAGATACGCAGTATTTT CASGQGSDTQYF
TRBJ2-3 - TRBV11-2 many TGTGCCAGCAGCTTCAGCGGAGCCCTTAGCACAGATACGCAGTATTTT CASSFSGALSTDTQYF
TRBJ2-2 - TRBV6-5 - TGTGCCAGCAGTTACTCGGCCTACACGGGGACCGGGGAGCTGTTTTTT CASSYSAYTGTGELFF
TRBJ2-2 TRBD2 TRBV29-1 - TGCATCGTTGAAGACGCCGCGGGAGGCCCCGAGGAGCTGTTTTTT CIVEDAAGGPEELFF
TRBJ1-6 TRBD1 TRBV10-3 - TGTGCCATCAGTTCAGGACAGGCGCTGGGCACCTATAATTCACCCCTCCACTTT CAISSGQALGTYNSPLHF